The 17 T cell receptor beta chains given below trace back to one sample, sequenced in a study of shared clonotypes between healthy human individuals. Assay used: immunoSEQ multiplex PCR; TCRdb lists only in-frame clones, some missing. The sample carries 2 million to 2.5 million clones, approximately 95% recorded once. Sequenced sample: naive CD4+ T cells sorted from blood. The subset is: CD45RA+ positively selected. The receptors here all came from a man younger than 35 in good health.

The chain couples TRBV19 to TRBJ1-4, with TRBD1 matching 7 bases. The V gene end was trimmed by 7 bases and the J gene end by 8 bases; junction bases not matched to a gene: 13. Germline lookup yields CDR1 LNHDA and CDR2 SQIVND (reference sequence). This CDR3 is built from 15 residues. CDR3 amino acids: CASNPRGTEGEKLFF. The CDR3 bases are TGTGCCAGTAATCCCAGGGGGACAGAGGGGGAAAAACTGTTTTTT. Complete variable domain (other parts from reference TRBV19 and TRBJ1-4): DGGITQSPKYLFRKEGQNVTLSCEQNLNHDAMYWYRQDPGQGLRLIYYSQIVNDFQKGDIAEGYSVSREKKESFPLTVTSAQKNPTAFYLCASNPRGTEGEKLFFGSGTQLSVL.

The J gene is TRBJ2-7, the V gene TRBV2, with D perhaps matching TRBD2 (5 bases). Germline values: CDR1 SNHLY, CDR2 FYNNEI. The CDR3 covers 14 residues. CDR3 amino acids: CAIRASGKDYEQYF. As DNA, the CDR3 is TGTGCTATAAGAGCGAGCGGTAAAGACTACGAGCAGTACTTC.

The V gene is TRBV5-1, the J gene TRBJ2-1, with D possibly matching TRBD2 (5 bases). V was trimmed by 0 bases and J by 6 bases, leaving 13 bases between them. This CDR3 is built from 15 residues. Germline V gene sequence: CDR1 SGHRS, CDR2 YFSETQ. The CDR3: CASSLGGPGGNEQFF. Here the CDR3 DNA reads TGCGCCAGCAGCTTGGGGGGTCCAGGAGGCAATGAGCAGTTCTTC.

For the CDR3, the DNA is TGTGCCAGCAGCTTAGATTCTAGTATCCCCGGGGAGCTGTTTTTT. Amino acid sequence: CASSLDSSIPGELFF. The chain uses TRBV7-2 and TRBJ2-2; D gene uncertain. Germline V gene sequence: CDR1 SGHTA, CDR2 FQGNSA. The CDR3 sequence is 15 residues long. Trimming pared 1 base from V and 6 bases from J, leaving 12 bases between.

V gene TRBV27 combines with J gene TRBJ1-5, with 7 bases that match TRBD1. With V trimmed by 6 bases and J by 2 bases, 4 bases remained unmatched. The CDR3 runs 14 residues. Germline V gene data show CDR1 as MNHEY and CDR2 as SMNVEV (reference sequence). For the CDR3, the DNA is TGTGCCAGCAGCCGTACAGGGGGCAATCAGCCCCAGCATTTT. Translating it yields CASSRTGGNQPQHF.

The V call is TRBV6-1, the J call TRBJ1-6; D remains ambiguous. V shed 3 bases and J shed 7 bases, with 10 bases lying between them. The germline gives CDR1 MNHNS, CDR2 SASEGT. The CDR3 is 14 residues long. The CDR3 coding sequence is TGTGCCAGCAGTGATTCCACGCAAAATTCACCCCTCCACTTT. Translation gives CASSDSTQNSPLHF.

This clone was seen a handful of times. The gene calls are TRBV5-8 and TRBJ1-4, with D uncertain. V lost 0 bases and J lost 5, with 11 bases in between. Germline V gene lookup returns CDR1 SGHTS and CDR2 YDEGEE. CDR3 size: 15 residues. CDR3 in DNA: TGTGCCAGCAGCTTGGTTTCAGGATGGAATGAAAAACTGTTTTTT. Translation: CASSLVSGWNEKLFF. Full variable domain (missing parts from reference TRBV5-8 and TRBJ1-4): EAGVTQSPTHLIKTRGQQATLRCSPISGHTSVYWYQQALGLGLQFLLWYDEGEERNRGNFPPRFSGRQFPNYSSELNVNALELEDSALYLCASSLVSGWNEKLFFGSGTQLSVL.

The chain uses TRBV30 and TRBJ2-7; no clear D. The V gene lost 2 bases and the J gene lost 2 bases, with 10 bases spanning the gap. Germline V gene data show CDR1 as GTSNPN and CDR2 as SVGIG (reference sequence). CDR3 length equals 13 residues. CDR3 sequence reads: CAWSPDITYEQYF. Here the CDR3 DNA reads TGTGCCTGGAGTCCCGACATAACCTACGAGCAGTACTTC. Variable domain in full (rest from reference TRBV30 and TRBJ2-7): SQTIHQWPATLVQPVGSPLSLECTVEGTSNPNLYWYRQAAGRGLQLLFYSVGIGQISSEVPQNLSASRPQDRQFILSSKKLLLSDSGFYLCAWSPDITYEQYFGPGTRLTVT.

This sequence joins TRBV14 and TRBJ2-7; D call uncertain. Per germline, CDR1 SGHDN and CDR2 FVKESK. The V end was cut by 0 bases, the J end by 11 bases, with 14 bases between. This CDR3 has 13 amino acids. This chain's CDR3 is CASSQEPGWREYF. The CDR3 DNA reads TGTGCCAGCAGCCAAGAACCGGGTTGGAGAGAGTACTTC.

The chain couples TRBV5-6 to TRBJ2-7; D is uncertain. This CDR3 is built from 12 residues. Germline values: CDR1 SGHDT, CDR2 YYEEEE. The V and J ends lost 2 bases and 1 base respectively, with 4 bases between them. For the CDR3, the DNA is TGTGCCAGCAGCTTTAAATCCTACGAGCAGTACTTC. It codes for CASSFKSYEQYF.

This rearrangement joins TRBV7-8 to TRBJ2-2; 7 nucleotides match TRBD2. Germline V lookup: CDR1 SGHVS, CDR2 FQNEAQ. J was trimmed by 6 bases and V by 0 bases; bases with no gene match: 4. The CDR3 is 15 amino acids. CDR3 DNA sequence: TGTGCCAGCAGCTTAGCGGGAGGGATCCCCGGGGAGCTGTTTTTT. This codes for CASSLAGGIPGELFF. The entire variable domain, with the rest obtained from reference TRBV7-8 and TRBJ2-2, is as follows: GAGVSQSPRYKVAKRGQDVALRCDPISGHVSLFWYQQALGQGPEFLTYFQNEAQLDKSGLPSDRFFAERPEGSVSTLKIQRTQQEDSAVYLCASSLAGGIPGELFFGEGSRLTVL.

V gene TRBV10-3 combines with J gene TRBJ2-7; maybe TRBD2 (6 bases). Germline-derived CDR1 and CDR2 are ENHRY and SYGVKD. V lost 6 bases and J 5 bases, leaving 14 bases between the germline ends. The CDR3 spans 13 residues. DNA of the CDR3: TGTGCCATCAGGGGGGGAGATTTCCACGAGCAGTACTTC. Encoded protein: CAIRGGDFHEQYF.

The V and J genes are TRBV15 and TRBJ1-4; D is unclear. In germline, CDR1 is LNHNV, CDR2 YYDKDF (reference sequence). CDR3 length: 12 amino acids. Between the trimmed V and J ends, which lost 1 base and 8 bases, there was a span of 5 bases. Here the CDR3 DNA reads TGTGCCACCAGCAGAGGTAGAGAAAAACTGTTTTTT. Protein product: CATSRGREKLFF.

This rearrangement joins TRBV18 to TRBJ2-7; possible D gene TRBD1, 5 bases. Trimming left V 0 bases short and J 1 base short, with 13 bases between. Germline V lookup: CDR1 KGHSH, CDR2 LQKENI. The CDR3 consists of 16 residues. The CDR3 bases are TGTGCCAGCTCACCACCAGCAGGGAAGGAGTCCTACGAGCAGTACTTC. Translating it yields CASSPPAGKESYEQYF.

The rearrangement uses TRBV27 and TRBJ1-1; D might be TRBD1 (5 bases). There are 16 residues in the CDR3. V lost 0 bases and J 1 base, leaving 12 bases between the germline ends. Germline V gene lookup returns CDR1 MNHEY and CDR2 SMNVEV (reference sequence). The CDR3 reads CASSLSVGQSNTEAFF. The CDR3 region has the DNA TGTGCCAGCAGTTTATCGGTTGGACAATCGAACACTGAAGCTTTCTTT.

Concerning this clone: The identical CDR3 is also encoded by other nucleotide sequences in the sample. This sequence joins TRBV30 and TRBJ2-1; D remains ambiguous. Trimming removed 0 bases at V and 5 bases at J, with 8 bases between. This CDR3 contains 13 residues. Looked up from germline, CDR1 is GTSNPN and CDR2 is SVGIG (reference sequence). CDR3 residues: CAWSVRLDNEQFF. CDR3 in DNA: TGTGCCTGGAGTGTACGTCTAGACAATGAGCAGTTCTTC.

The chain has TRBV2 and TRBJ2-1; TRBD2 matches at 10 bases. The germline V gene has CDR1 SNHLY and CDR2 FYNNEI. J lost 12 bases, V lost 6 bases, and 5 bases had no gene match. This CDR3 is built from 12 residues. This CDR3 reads CASSDRLAGQFF. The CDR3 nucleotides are TGTGCCAGCAGCGATAGACTAGCGGGGCAGTTCTTC.